The 5 T cell receptor beta chains below all came from one sample that was sequenced in a study of PD-1 blockade in classical Hodgkin lymphoma. TCRdb's copy holds only in-frame clones and misses some; the assay was immunoSEQ multiplex PCR. The sample lists some 14,000 clones; around 84% were seen once. Documented time point: newly diagnosed, previously untreated cHL patient sample. Researchers report purifying CD4+ T cells from thawed PBMCs by magnetic negative selection. The source material was CD4+ T cells from blood. The source is a human donor with classical Hodgkin lymphoma.

This clone turned up a few times. The chain carries TRBV28 and TRBJ2-2, with 8 bases fitting TRBD1. Germline assignment: CDR1 MDHEN and CDR2 SYDVKM. The CDR3 loop spans 15 amino acids. The ends lost 7 bases at V and 4 bases at J; junction bases unmatched: 8. The CDR3 coding sequence is TGTGCCAGCACCTCACAGGGGGGTGGCACCGGGGAGCTGTTTTTT. Protein product: CASTSQGGGTGELFF.

The chain has TRBV9 and TRBJ2-7; D not resolved. The V end lost 0 bases, the J end lost 0 bases, and 10 bases lay between the germline ends. CDR1 and CDR2 (germline): SGDLS, YYNGEE. The CDR3 length is 15 residues. CDR3 sequence: CASSVAGGSSYEQYF. The DNA of the CDR3 is TGTGCCAGCAGCGTAGCTGGCGGAAGCTCCTACGAGCAGTACTTC.

This clone occurred once. This sequence joins TRBV4-3 and TRBJ1-2; D may be TRBD1 (6 bases). Germline lookup yields CDR1 LGHNA and CDR2 YSLEER. The V end was cut by 7 bases, the J end by 4 bases, with 7 bases between. This CDR3 region has 11 residues. CDR3 protein: CASMGAYGYTF. DNA of the CDR3: TGCGCCAGCATGGGGGCCTATGGCTACACCTTC.

V usage is TRBV7-2 and J usage is TRBJ2-1; 7 bases match TRBD2. The germline CDR1 and CDR2 sequences are SGHTA and FQGNSA. V was clipped by 5 bases and J by 4 bases; unmatched bases: 8. CDR3 size: 15 residues. CDR3 sequence: CASSPPSGGYNEQFF. The CDR3, as DNA: TGTGCCAGCAGCCCCCCTAGCGGAGGGTACAATGAGCAGTTCTTC.

The CDR3 sequence: CASSQDPAGGTTNEKLFF. In nucleotides, the CDR3 is TGCGCCAGCAGCCAAGATCCCGCAGGGGGCACGACTAATGAAAAACTGTTTTTT. The chain joins TRBV4-3 to TRBJ1-4; TRBD1 aligns across 8 bases. The germline CDR1 and CDR2 sequences are LGHNA and YSLEER. Trimming removed 0 bases from V and 2 bases from J; junction bases left unmatched: 8. This CDR3 is 18 amino acids long.